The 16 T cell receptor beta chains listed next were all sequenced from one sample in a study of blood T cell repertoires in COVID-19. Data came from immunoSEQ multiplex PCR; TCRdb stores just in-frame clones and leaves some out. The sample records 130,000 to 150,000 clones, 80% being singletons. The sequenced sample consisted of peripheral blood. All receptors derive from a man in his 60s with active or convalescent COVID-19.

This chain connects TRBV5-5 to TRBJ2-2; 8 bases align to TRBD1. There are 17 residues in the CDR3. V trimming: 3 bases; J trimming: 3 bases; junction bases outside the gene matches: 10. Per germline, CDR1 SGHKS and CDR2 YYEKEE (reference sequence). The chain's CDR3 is CASSYLRGTGDTGELFF. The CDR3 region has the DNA TGTGCCAGCAGCTACCTCCGAGGGACAGGAGACACCGGGGAGCTGTTTTTT.

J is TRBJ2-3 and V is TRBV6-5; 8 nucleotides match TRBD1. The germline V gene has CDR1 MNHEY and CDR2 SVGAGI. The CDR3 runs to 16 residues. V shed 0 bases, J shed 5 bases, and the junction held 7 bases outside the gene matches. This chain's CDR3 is CASSYSRQGAGDTQYF. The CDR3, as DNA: TGTGCCAGCAGTTACTCGCGGCAGGGGGCAGGAGATACGCAGTATTTT.

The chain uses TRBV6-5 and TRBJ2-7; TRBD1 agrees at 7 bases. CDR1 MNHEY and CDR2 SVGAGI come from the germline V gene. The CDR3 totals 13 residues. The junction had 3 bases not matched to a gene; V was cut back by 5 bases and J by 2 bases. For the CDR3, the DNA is TGTGCCAGCAGTAACAGGGGCACCTACGAGCAGTACTTC. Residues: CASSNRGTYEQYF.

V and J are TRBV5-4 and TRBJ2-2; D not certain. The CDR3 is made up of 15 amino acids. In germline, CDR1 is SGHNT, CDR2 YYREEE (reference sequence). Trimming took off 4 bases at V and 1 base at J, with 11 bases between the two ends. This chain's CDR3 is CASSLQRGNTGELFF. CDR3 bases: TGTGCCAGCAGCCTTCAACGAGGGAACACCGGGGAGCTGTTTTTT.

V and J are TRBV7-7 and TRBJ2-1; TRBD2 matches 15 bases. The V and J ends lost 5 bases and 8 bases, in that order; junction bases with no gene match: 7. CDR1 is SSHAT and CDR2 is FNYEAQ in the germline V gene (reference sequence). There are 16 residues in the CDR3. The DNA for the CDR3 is TGTGCCAGCAGCCCGGGACTAGCGGGAGGTCGGGATGAGCAGTTCTTC. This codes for CASSPGLAGGRDEQFF.

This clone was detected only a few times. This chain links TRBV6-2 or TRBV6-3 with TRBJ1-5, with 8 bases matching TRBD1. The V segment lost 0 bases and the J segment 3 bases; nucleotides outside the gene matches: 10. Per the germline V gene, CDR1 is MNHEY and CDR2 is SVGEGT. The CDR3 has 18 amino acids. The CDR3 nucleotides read TGTGCCAGCAGTTACTCGACGAGATTCAGGGGGCCCAATCAGCCCCAGCATTTT. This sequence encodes CASSYSTRFRGPNQPQHF.

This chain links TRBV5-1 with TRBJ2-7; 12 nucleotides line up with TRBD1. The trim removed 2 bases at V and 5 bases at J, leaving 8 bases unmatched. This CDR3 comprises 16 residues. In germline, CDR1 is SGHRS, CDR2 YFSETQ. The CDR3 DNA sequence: TGCGCCAGCAGCTTAAAGGGACAGGGGGCTTTCGACGAGCAGTACTTC. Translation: CASSLKGQGAFDEQYF. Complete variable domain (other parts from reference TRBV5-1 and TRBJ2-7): KAGVTQTPRYLIKTRGQQVTLSCSPISGHRSVSWYQQTPGQGLQFLFEYFSETQRNKGNFPGRFSGRQFSNSRSEMNVSTLELGDSALYLCASSLKGQGAFDEQYFGPGTRLTVT.

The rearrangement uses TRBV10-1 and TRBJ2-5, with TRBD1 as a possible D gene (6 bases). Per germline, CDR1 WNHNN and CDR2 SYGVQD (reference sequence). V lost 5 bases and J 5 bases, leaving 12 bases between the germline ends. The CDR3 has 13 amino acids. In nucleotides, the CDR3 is TGCGCCAGCAGTTCAGGGGTTCAGGAGACCCAGTACTTC. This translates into CASSSGVQETQYF.

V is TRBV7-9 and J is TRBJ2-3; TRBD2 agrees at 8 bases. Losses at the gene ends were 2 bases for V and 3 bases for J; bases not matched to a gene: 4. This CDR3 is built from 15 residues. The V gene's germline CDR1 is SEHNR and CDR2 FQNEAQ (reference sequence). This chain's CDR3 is CASSLRGTSTDTQYF. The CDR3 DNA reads TGTGCCAGCAGCTTACGCGGGACTAGTACAGATACGCAGTATTTT.

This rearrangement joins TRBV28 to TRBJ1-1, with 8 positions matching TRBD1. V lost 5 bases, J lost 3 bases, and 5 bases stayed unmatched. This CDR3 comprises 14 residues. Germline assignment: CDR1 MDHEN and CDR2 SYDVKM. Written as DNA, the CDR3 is TGTGCCAGCAGTCCTGGACAGGGACACACTGAAGCTTTCTTT. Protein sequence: CASSPGQGHTEAFF.

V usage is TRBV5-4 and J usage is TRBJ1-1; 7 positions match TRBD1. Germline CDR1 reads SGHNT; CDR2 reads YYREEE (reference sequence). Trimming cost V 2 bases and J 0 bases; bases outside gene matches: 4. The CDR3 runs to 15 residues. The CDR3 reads CASSFDRVVNTEAFF. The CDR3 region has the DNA TGTGCCAGCAGCTTCGACAGGGTGGTGAACACTGAAGCTTTCTTT.

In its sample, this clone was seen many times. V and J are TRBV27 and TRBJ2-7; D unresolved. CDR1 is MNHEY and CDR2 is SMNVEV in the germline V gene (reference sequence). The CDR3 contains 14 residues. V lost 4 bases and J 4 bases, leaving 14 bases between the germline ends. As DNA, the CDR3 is TGTGCCAGCAGTTCGATCTCCCTCGGGTACGAGCAGTACTTC. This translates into CASSSISLGYEQYF.

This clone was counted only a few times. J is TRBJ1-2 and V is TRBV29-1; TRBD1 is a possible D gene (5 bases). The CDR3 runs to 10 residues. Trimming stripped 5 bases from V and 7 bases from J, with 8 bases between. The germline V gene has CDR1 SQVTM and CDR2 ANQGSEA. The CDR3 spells CSVTGAGYTF. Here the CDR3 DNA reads TGCAGCGTTACAGGAGCTGGCTACACCTTC.

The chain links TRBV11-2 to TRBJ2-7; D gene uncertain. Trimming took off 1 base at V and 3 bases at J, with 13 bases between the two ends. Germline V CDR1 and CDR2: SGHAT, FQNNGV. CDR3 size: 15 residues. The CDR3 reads CASSLGPRSVYEQYF. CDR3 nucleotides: TGTGCCAGCAGCTTAGGACCTAGGTCGGTCTACGAGCAGTACTTC.

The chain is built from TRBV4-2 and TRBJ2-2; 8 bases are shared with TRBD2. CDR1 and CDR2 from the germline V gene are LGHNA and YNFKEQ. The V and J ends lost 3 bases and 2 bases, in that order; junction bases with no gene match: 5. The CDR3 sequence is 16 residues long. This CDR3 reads CASSHGAGVNTGELFF. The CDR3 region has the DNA TGTGCCAGCAGCCATGGAGCGGGAGTAAACACCGGGGAGCTGTTTTTT.

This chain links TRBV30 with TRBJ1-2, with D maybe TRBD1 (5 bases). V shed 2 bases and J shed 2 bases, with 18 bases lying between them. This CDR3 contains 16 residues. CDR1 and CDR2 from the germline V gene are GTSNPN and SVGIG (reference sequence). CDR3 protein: CAWSMGLQEGNYGYTF. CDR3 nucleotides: TGTGCCTGGAGTATGGGACTTCAAGAGGGGAACTATGGCTACACCTTC.